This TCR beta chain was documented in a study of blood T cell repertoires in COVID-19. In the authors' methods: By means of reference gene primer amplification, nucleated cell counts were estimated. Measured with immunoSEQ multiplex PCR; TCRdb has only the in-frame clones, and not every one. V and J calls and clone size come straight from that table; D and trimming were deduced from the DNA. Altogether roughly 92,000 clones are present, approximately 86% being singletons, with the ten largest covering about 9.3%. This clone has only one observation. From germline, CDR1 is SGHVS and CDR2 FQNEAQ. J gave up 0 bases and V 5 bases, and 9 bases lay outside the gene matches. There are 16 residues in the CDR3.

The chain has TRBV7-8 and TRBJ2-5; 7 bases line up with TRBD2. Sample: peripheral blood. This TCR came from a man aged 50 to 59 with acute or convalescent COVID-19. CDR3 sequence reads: CASSPGGGGYQETQYF. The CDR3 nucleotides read TGTGCCAGCAGCCCTGGGGGGGGTGGGTACCAAGAGACCCAGTACTTC.